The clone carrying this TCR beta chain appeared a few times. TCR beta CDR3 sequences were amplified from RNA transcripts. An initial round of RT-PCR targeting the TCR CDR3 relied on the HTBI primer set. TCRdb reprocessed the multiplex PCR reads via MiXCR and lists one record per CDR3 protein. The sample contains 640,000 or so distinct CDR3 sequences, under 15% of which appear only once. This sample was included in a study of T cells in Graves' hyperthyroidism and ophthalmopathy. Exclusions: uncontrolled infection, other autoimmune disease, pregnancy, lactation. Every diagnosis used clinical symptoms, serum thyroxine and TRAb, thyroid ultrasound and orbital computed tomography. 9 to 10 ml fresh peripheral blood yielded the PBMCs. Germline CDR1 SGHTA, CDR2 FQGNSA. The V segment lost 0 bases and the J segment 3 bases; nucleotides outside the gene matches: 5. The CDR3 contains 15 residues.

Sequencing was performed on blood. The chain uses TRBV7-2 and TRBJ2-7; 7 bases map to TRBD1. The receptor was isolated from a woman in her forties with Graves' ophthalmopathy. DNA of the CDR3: TGTGCCAGCAGCTTAGCGGGACAGCCTATCTACGAGCAGTACTTC. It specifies CASSLAGQPIYEQYF.